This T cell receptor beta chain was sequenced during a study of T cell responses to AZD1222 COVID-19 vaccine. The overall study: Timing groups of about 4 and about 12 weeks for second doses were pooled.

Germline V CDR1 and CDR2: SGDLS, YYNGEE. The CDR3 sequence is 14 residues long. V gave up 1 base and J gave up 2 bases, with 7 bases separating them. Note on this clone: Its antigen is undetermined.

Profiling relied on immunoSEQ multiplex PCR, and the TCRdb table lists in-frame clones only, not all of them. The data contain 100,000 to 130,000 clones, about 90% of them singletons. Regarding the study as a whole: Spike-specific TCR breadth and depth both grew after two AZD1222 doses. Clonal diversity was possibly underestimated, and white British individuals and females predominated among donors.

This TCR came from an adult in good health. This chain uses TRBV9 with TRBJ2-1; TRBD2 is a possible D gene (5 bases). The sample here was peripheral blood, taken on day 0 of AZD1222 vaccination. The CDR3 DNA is TGTGCCAGCAGCGTAACCGGGACCTACAATGAGCAGTTCTTC. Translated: CASSVTGTYNEQFF.